A selection of T cell receptor beta chains follows, all from one sample in a study of cytomegalovirus exposure and HLA in healthy donors. TCRdb keeps only in-frame clones here, not all; method: immunoSEQ multiplex PCR. The table lists approximately 80,000 clones, 93% of them singletons. The sequenced material came from PBMCs. Receptor source: a woman aged 25 to 39 in good health and CMV-seronegative. Both conserved end residues are part of each CDR3. D genes are given only for firm matches. The size entry is marked missing in some rows and otherwise reads once, few, many or a size class.

v_call	j_call	d_call	clone_size	cdr3_nt	cdr3_aa
TRBV6-5	TRBJ1-2	-	-	TGTGCCAGCACGAGATATGCCTATGGCTACACCTTC	CASTRYAYGYTF
TRBV28	TRBJ2-1	-	-	TGTGCCAGCAGTTCCGGGAGCAACTACAATGAGCAGTTCTTC	CASSSGSNYNEQFF
TRBV9	TRBJ2-2	-	-	TGTGCCAGCAGCGCGAGCCCCACTTCGACCGGGGAGCTGTTTTTT	CASSASPTSTGELFF
TRBV5-1	TRBJ2-2	-	-	TGCGCCAGCAGCGGCGGGTCCATTGGTTGGGCCGGGGAGCTGTTTTTT	CASSGGSIGWAGELFF
TRBV9	TRBJ1-3	-	-	TGTGCCAGCAGCGCAAATATGGCGGGTTTAGTTGGAAACACCATATATTTT	CASSANMAGLVGNTIYF
TRBV6-5	TRBJ2-7	-	-	TGTGCCAGCAATCGGCGGGGCAGACACTACGAGCAGTACTTC	CASNRRGRHYEQYF
TRBV5-6	TRBJ2-6	-	-	TGTGCCAGCACCCATAAGGTACAGGGCTCTGGGGCCAACGTCCTGACTTTC	CASTHKVQGSGANVLTF
TRBV5-1	TRBJ2-5	-	-	TGCGCCAGCAGCTTGGTAGGAGCCTCCTACCAAGAGACCCAGTACTTC	CASSLVGASYQETQYF
TRBV6-5	TRBJ1-2	-	-	TGTGCCAGCAGTTACTCGATGTGGGCGCGCGGCTACACCTTC	CASSYSMWARGYTF
TRBV13	TRBJ2-4	TRBD2	-	TGTGCCAGCAGCTCCCTAGCGGGAGTTGAGAAAAACATTCAGTACTTC	CASSSLAGVEKNIQYF
TRBV9	TRBJ2-1	TRBD2	-	TGTGCCAGCAGCGTAGGTAGTTCGGCGGGGGGCCCCTACAATGAGCAGTTCTTC	CASSVGSSAGGPYNEQFF
TRBV19	TRBJ2-2	-	-	TGTGCCAGTAGTATGGGACAGGGAATAGGCGGGGGGCAAAACACCGGGGAGCTGTTTTTT	CASSMGQGIGGGQNTGELFF
TRBV29-1	TRBJ2-3	TRBD1	-	TGCAGCGTTGTCGTAGGGGGCCCCACAGATACGCAGTATTTT	CSVVVGGPTDTQYF
TRBV28	TRBJ2-2	-	-	TGTGCCAGCAGTTCGTACATGAACACCGGGGAGCTGTTTTTT	CASSSYMNTGELFF
TRBV5-1	TRBJ1-2	-	few	TGCGCCAGCAGCTCGAGTGGACTCGGCTACACCTTC	CASSSSGLGYTF
TRBV9	TRBJ2-3	-	-	TGTGTCAGCATAATGGAGATAGGGGGAAACACAGATACGCAGTATTTT	CVSIMEIGGNTDTQYF
TRBV15	TRBJ1-2	-	-	TGTGCCACCAGCAGAGATAAGCGTGGCTACACCTTC	CATSRDKRGYTF
TRBV4-1	TRBJ1-4	TRBD1	-	TGCGCCAGCAGCCAAGAAACCAGTAAGGGGGCGTTGGGTACTAATGAAAAACTGTTTTTT	CASSQETSKGALGTNEKLFF
TRBV19	TRBJ2-1	TRBD2	-	TGTGCCAGTTCTTTCCTAGCGGTGGTGCAGAATGAGCAGTTCTTC	CASSFLAVVQNEQFF
TRBV28	TRBJ1-2	-	-	TGTGCCAGCAGGATCCTACAGGGTAGCTATGGCTACACCTTC	CASRILQGSYGYTF
TRBV5-1	TRBJ2-2	-	-	TGCGCCAGCAGCCCCGGGACTCCCGCGGGAGGGGAGCTGTTTTTT	CASSPGTPAGGELFF
TRBV11-2	TRBJ2-1	-	medium-sized	TGTGCCAGCAGCTTAGGGACAGCCGACAATGAGCAGTTCTTC	CASSLGTADNEQFF
TRBV7-2	TRBJ1-3	TRBD1	-	TGTGCCAGCAGCGCCACCCGGGACAGGGTTGGAAACACCATATATTTT	CASSATRDRVGNTIYF
TRBV7-2	TRBJ2-7	-	-	TGTGCCAGCAGCTTAGTAGGCCAGGGCATCTACGAGCAGTACTTC	CASSLVGQGIYEQYF
TRBV7-9	TRBJ1-3	-	-	TGTGCCAGCAGCTACCGGGACTTTGGAAACACCATATATTTT	CASSYRDFGNTIYF
TRBV27	TRBJ1-3	-	-	TGTGCCAGCAGTCCCCGACGGGGGGCCGGCTCTGGAAACACCATATATTTT	CASSPRRGAGSGNTIYF
TRBV15	TRBJ2-1	TRBD2	-	TGTGCCACCAGCAGAAAGCGGGAGTGGAACAATGAGCAGTTCTTC	CATSRKREWNNEQFF
TRBV2	TRBJ1-3	-	-	TGTGCCAGCAGGAGGGGGGGTGGAAACACCATATATTTT	CASRRGGGNTIYF
TRBV29-1	TRBJ1-1	-	-	TGCAGCGTTGAAGATCAGGGTTCTGGGAACACTGAAGCTTTCTTT	CSVEDQGSGNTEAFF
TRBV19	TRBJ1-3	TRBD1	once	TGTGCCACCTCCGGGGGTACGGGACAGGTTATAAACACCATATATTTT	CATSGGTGQVINTIYF
TRBV5-4	TRBJ1-1	TRBD1	many	TGTGCCAGCAGAGGGACAGGGCGGGAAACTTTCTTT	CASRGTGRETFF
TRBV30	TRBJ2-3	TRBD2	-	TGTGCCTGGAGTGGACTAGCGGGAGGGCTTGCTTTACTTGGTACGCAGTATTTT	CAWSGLAGGLALLGTQYF
TRBV9	TRBJ2-1	TRBD1	-	TGTGCCAGCAGCGTAACGCGGACAGGGTACAATGAGCAGTTCTTC	CASSVTRTGYNEQFF
TRBV9	TRBJ1-2	TRBD1	-	TGTGCCAGCAGCGGAGACAGGGTCGGAGATGGCTACACCTTC	CASSGDRVGDGYTF
TRBV25-1	TRBJ2-3	TRBD1	-	TGTGCCAGCAGTGAGGGACAGATTTCCACAGATACGCAGTATTTT	CASSEGQISTDTQYF
TRBV19	TRBJ2-7	TRBD1	-	TGTGCCAGTAGGAATACCGGGACAGGGGGCTACGAGCAGTACTTC	CASRNTGTGGYEQYF
TRBV7-8	TRBJ1-2	TRBD1	-	TGTGCCAGCAGCACCCGACAGGGTCTCCGTGGCTACACCTTC	CASSTRQGLRGYTF
TRBV5-1	TRBJ1-1	TRBD1	-	TGCGCCAGCAGCTTGTTGACAGGGGGAGATACTGAAGCTTTCTTT	CASSLLTGGDTEAFF
TRBV5-1	TRBJ1-2	-	-	TGCGCCAGCAGCCCGGGACTCGACTATGGCTACACCTTC	CASSPGLDYGYTF
TRBV10-3	TRBJ2-7	-	-	TGTGCCATCAGTGAACAGGGAGTTTACGAGCAGTACTTC	CAISEQGVYEQYF
TRBV5-6	TRBJ2-5	TRBD1	-	TGTGCCAGCAGCCTCACAGGGGGCGATAGCAAGACCCAGTACTTC	CASSLTGGDSKTQYF
TRBV6-5	TRBJ2-3	-	-	TGTGCCAGCAGTTACTCCACGGGCACAGATACGCAGTATTTT	CASSYSTGTDTQYF
TRBV19	TRBJ1-4	TRBD1	-	TGTGCCAGTAGTATCCGGACAGGTCTTAATGAAAAACTGTTTTTT	CASSIRTGLNEKLFF
TRBV6-6	TRBJ1-1	-	-	TGTGCCAGCATGGGGGCGGCCCTCACTGAAGCTTTCTTT	CASMGAALTEAFF
TRBV20-1	TRBJ1-4	-	few	TGCAGTGCTAAGGCAGGGGAATACCATAGCTTT	CSAKAGEYHSF
TRBV5-6	TRBJ2-7	-	once	TGTGCCAGCAGCTTGGTTGGGACAGACACGGGCCCGGGACTCTTC	CASSLVGTDTGPGLF
TRBV7-2	TRBJ2-2	TRBD2	-	TGTGCCAGCAAGAAAAAAGCGGGGGATGGCGGGGAGCTGTTTTTT	CASKKKAGDGGELFF
TRBV30	TRBJ2-1	TRBD1	-	TGTGCCTGGAGGAGGACAGGGGGCTACAATGAGCAGTTCTTC	CAWRRTGGYNEQFF
TRBV29-1	TRBJ1-1	TRBD1	-	TGCAGCGTTGGACAGGGTGGAACTGAAGCTTTCTTT	CSVGQGGTEAFF